These 9 T cell receptor beta chains were all obtained from the same sample, sequenced in a study of T cell responses to AZD1222 COVID-19 vaccine. Clones were sequenced by immunoSEQ multiplex PCR, and TCRdb holds only the in-frame ones, with some missing. Among some 91,000 clones, roughly 90% were seen once, and the ten largest hold less than 2.5%. This material consisted of peripheral blood, taken on day 0 of AZD1222 vaccination. Every receptor here comes from an adult in good health.

The V call is TRBV2, the J call TRBJ1-5, with D possibly matching TRBD1 (5 bases). CDR1 and CDR2 from the germline V gene are SNHLY and FYNNEI. The CDR3 contains 13 residues. V was shortened by 4 bases and J by 5 bases, with 9 bases between the two germline ends. DNA for the CDR3: TGTGCCAGCAGTGTCCAGGGTTATCAGCCCCAGCATTTT. Its protein product is CASSVQGYQPQHF.

V usage is TRBV3-1 (or the pseudogene TRBV3-2) and J usage is TRBJ2-2; the match to TRBD1 covers 8 bases. Germline V CDR1 and CDR2: LGHDT, YNNKEL (reference sequence). V trimming: 5 bases; J trimming: 5 bases; junction bases outside the gene matches: 4. There are 14 residues in the CDR3. The CDR3 nucleotides are TGTGCCAGCAGCGACAGGGGAGGAACCGGGGAGCTGTTTTTT. Its protein product is CASSDRGGTGELFF.

The gene calls are TRBV5-1 and TRBJ2-7, with 7 bases identical to TRBD1. Germline V gene data show CDR1 as SGHRS and CDR2 as YFSETQ. The V and J ends lost 4 bases and 3 bases, in that order; junction bases with no gene match: 7. The CDR3 is made up of 14 amino acids. The CDR3 DNA reads as TGCGCCAGCAGCCTCGGACAGGATGGCTACGAGCAGTACTTC. Translated, it gives CASSLGQDGYEQYF.

The chain links TRBV9 to TRBJ1-1; 8 nucleotides align to TRBD1. Germline lookup yields CDR1 SGDLS and CDR2 YYNGEE. This CDR3 has 13 amino acids. V shed 4 bases and J 7 bases; nucleotides not matched to a gene: 6. CDR3 protein: CASSMQGAGEAFF. The DNA of the CDR3 is TGTGCCAGCAGCATGCAGGGGGCGGGTGAAGCTTTCTTT.

The chain links TRBV5-1 to TRBJ1-5, with a tentative D call TRBD1 (6 bases). Trimming took off 0 bases at V and 0 bases at J, with 7 bases between the two ends. The length of the CDR3 is 15 residues. CDR1 and CDR2 (germline): SGHRS, YFSETQ. The CDR3 DNA is TGCGCCAGCAGCTTGGAAGGGGGTAGCAATCAGCCCCAGCATTTT. It translates to CASSLEGGSNQPQHF.

The rearrangement uses TRBV10-1 and TRBJ2-2; D unclear. This CDR3 is built from 12 residues. Trimming left V 3 bases short and J 6 bases short, with 5 bases between. Germline V gene lookup returns CDR1 WNHNN and CDR2 SYGVQD (reference sequence). The CDR3 coding sequence is TGCGCCAGCAGTGAATGGCCCGGGGAGCTGTTTTTT. Protein: CASSEWPGELFF.

This chain uses TRBV6-2 or TRBV6-3 with TRBJ2-7; no clear D gene. The germline V gene encodes CDR1 MNHEY and CDR2 SVGEGT. Between the trimmed V and J ends, which lost 4 bases and 1 base, there was a span of 17 bases. The CDR3 covers 16 residues. CDR3 in DNA: TGTGCCAGCAGTTTCGTTCAGATACTTGGTTCCTACGAGCAGTACTTC. Amino acid sequence: CASSFVQILGSYEQYF.

In this sample, this clone turned up once. The rearrangement joins TRBV6-5 to TRBJ2-1; D is perhaps TRBD1 (5 bases). Germline V CDR1 and CDR2: MNHEY, SVGAGI. This CDR3 is built from 16 residues. Trimming removed 0 bases from V and 4 bases from J, with 13 bases in between. CDR3 residues: CASSYSVGAPYNEQFF. The CDR3 DNA reads as TGTGCCAGCAGTTACTCGGTTGGGGCCCCTTACAATGAGCAGTTCTTC.

The chain recombines TRBV10-1 with TRBJ1-2; a weak D match, TRBD1 (6 bases). The CDR3 loop spans 12 amino acids. The germline V and J ends were trimmed by 11 bases and 4 bases, with 14 bases remaining between them. Germline assignment: CDR1 WNHNN and CDR2 SYGVQD (reference sequence). The CDR3 spells CASRGASYGYTF. The DNA of the CDR3 is TGCGCCTCTCGGGGGGCCAGCTATGGCTACACCTTC.